This entry lists 13 T cell receptor beta chains sequenced from one sample in a study of shared clonotypes between healthy human individuals. Terminally differentiated effector memory CD45RA+ cells were excluded by CCR7 positive selection of CD45RO-negative cells. Using immunoSEQ multiplex PCR, the repertoire was profiled, and TCRdb retains in-frame clones only, with some absent. This table has about 2 million clones, less than 95% appearing once. The specimen sequenced was naive CD8+ T cells sorted from blood. The receptors derive from a man aged 18-30 years in good health.

The rearrangement joins TRBV30 to TRBJ2-7, with D uncertain. The length of the CDR3 is 16 residues. Trimming left V 1 base short and J 1 base short, with 17 bases between. Germline V gene sequence: CDR1 GTSNPN, CDR2 SVGIG (reference sequence). The CDR3 sequence is CAWSAPTAGVSYEQYF. The DNA of the CDR3 is TGTGCCTGGAGTGCTCCAACCGCCGGAGTGTCCTACGAGCAGTACTTC.

This chain uses TRBV5-4 with TRBJ2-3; no reliable D call. V gave up 4 bases and J gave up 0 bases, with 12 bases separating them. The CDR3 totals 15 residues. The V gene's germline CDR1 is SGHNT and CDR2 YYREEE (reference sequence). The CDR3 DNA reads as TGTGCCAGCAGCCCTATGGGCTCTAGCACAGATACGCAGTATTTT. This codes for CASSPMGSSTDTQYF. The variable domain in full, with the rest retrieved from reference TRBV5-4 and TRBJ2-3, is ETGVTQSPTHLIKTRGQQVTLRCSSQSGHNTVSWYQQALGQGPQFIFQYYREEENGRGNFPPRFSGLQFPNYSSELNVNALELDDSALYLCASSPMGSSTDTQYFGPGTRLTVL.

The rearrangement uses TRBV19 and TRBJ1-1, with 8 bases that match TRBD1. V dropped 6 bases and J dropped 1; count of bases not matched to a gene: 4. This CDR3 is 14 amino acids long. The germline V gene has CDR1 LNHDA and CDR2 SQIVND (reference sequence). The CDR3 nucleotides read TGTGCCAGTAGCCAACAGGGGGGGAACACTGAAGCTTTCTTT. Translated: CASSQQGGNTEAFF.

There are a few counts of this clone. The chain joins TRBV6-1 to TRBJ2-2, with D possibly being TRBD2 (6 bases). V lost 1 base and J lost 7, with 13 bases in between. Germline V gene data show CDR1 as MNHNS and CDR2 as SASEGT. CDR3 length equals 15 residues. Here the CDR3 DNA reads TGTGCCAGCAGTGAAGGGGGACTGGGTTACGGGGAGCTGTTTTTT. It translates to CASSEGGLGYGELFF.

J is TRBJ1-2 and V is TRBV19; tentative D call: TRBD1 (6 bases). This CDR3 contains 13 residues. Trimming shortened V by 5 bases and J by 4 bases, and 11 bases separated the two germline ends. Germline V gene lookup returns CDR1 LNHDA and CDR2 SQIVND (reference sequence). This CDR3 is CASSWGAGYGYTF. In DNA form, the CDR3 reads TGTGCCAGTAGTTGGGGGGCAGGCTATGGCTACACCTTC.

This chain joins TRBV28 and TRBJ1-2; possible D gene TRBD1, 6 bases. The CDR3 covers 14 residues. Germline lookup yields CDR1 MDHEN and CDR2 SYDVKM. V lost 6 bases to trimming and J lost 8 bases, with 19 bases between them. For the CDR3, the DNA is TGTGCCAGCAGCTGGGTAGGACAGACGGAGGGCTACACCTTC. Amino acids: CASSWVGQTEGYTF.

V gene TRBV2 combines with J gene TRBJ2-2; 7 bases are a match to TRBD2. This CDR3 spans 16 amino acids. V was pared by 10 bases and J by 1 base, with 12 bases of the junction left unmatched. Germline V lookup: CDR1 SNHLY, CDR2 FYNNEI. In DNA form, the CDR3 reads TGTGCCACCCCTCCGGGAGGCGGACTGAACACCGGGGAGCTGTTTTTT. Protein product: CATPPGGGLNTGELFF.

The chain links TRBV4-1 to TRBJ2-3; D may be TRBD2 (5 bases). Between the trimmed V and J ends, which lost 1 base and 2 bases, there was a span of 16 bases. The CDR3 sequence is 17 residues long. CDR1 MGHRA and CDR2 YSYEKL come from the germline V gene. The CDR3 coding sequence is TGCGCCAGCAGCCAAGTTAGCCTAGCCCTTGACACAGATACGCAGTATTTT. As protein: CASSQVSLALDTDTQYF.

This rearrangement joins TRBV4-2 to TRBJ2-5; 8 bases are a match to TRBD1. The CDR3 is 16 residues long. After removal of 2 bases from V and 5 bases from J, the junction contained 10 bases not matched to a gene. Germline V lookup: CDR1 LGHNA, CDR2 YNFKEQ. The DNA for the CDR3 is TGTGCCAGCAGCCAATCTAGGACAGGGAGTCACGAGACCCAGTACTTC. Amino acid sequence: CASSQSRTGSHETQYF.

V and J are TRBV7-9 and TRBJ1-2; a possible D gene is TRBD1 (6 bases). V was cut by 10 bases and J by 8 bases, with 20 bases left in between. CDR1 SEHNR and CDR2 FQNEAQ come from the germline V gene (reference sequence). This CDR3 comprises 13 residues. The CDR3 nucleotides are TGTGCCACCAGGACAGTGGAATACGAGGGCTACACCTTC. Residues: CATRTVEYEGYTF.

In this sample, this clone turned up once. The chain uses TRBV7-6 and TRBJ2-4; tentatively, D is TRBD1 or TRBD2 (5 bases each). With 5 bases removed from V and 5 bases from J, the gap between germline ends came to 16 bases. Germline V gives CDR1 SGHVS, CDR2 FNYEAQ. There are 15 residues in the CDR3. Here the CDR3 reads CASSPGASGENIQYF. The CDR3 DNA is TGTGCCAGCAGCCCCGGGGCTAGTGGGGAAAACATTCAGTACTTC.

The chain is built from TRBV27 and TRBJ1-2, with 11 bases identical to TRBD1. CDR1 is MNHEY, CDR2 SMNVEV, per germline (reference sequence). Trimming took 5 bases from V and 8 from J; bases not matched to a gene: 10. The CDR3 is 15 residues long. CDR3 protein: CASSPIGGTGGGYTF. Written as DNA, the CDR3 is TGTGCCAGCAGTCCCATCGGAGGGACAGGGGGAGGCTACACCTTC.

This chain links TRBV6-1 with TRBJ1-5, with D maybe TRBD1 (5 bases). The CDR3 contains 14 residues. The V and J ends lost 5 bases and 6 bases respectively, with 14 bases between them. CDR1 and CDR2 (germline): MNHNS, SASEGT. The DNA for the CDR3 is TGTGCCAGCAGTTCGGACATTCCCATTCAGCCCCAGCATTTT. Its translation: CASSSDIPIQPQHF.